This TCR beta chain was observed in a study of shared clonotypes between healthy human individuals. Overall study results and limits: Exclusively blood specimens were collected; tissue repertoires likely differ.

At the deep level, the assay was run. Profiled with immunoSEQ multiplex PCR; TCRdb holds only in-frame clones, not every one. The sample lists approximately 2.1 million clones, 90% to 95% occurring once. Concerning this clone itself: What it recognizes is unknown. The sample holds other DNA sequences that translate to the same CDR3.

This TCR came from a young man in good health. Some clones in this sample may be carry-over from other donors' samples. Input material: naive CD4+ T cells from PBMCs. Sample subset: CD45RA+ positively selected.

DNA of the CDR3: TGTGCCAGCAGTGACCGACAGGGGTATGGCTACACCTTC. This translates into CASSDRQGYGYTF. This chain uses TRBV2 with TRBJ1-2, with 8 bases fitting TRBD1. Germline CDR1 SNHLY, CDR2 FYNNEI. This CDR3 contains 13 residues. V lost 3 bases to trimming and J lost 5 bases; unmatched junction nucleotides: 2.